This T cell receptor (beta chain) emerged from a study of T cell responses to AZD1222 COVID-19 vaccine (dated by TCRdb to the early 2020s). The study in broad terms: AZD1222 recipients given second doses at about 4 weeks or at about 12 weeks were pooled, since spike-specific TCR depth and breadth were not found to differ between the two schedules. A total of under 250 trial participants underwent TCR sequencing, of whom roughly 210 had received two doses of AZD1222 and around 26 had received two doses of the MenACWY control vaccine. Enrollment into the trials was organized by age into subgroups of 18-55, 56-69 and 70-plus years, and those subgroups contained roughly 150, 30 and 60 TCR-sequenced participants, respectively. The full study reports these points: Epitopes outside the regions mutated in the B.1.351 and B.1.1.7 variants were reportedly recognized by nearly half of the unique spike-specific TCRs. In the small 56-69-year group, the increase in depth fell short of significance, most likely because of low power. CD4 TCRs associated with the vaccine covered the entire spike protein, and the dominant responses were in regions 160-218 and 743-854. Conclusions about previously exposed vaccinees were limited because only six or seven AZD1222 recipients were SARS-CoV-2 seropositive at baseline. Spike-specific TCR breadth and depth rose significantly after two AZD1222 doses compared with day 0 and with MenACWY recipients. Because no day 14 peak-response samples were available, the repertoires could be characterized only after the peak T cell response. Participants were mostly white British and included more females than males, and it was suggested by the authors that clonal diversity may have been underestimated.

As regards this clone: Its antigen has not been determined. Per-base qualities were not stored, and no clone one base away is much larger.

Per the publication, the time point label means: baseline before first vaccination. Vaccinee samples came from UK trials COV001 and COV002, including a single-blind randomized controlled phase 2/3 trial of AZD1222 (ChAdOx1 nCoV-19) in healthy adults. For TCRbeta chain sequencing, PBMC samples were collected from trial participants at day 0 and at day 28 after the second dose. From cysteine to phenylalanine, the CDR3 is 15 amino acids long. The sequence is cut down to CDR3 DNA, 45 bases in frame from base 1. V sheds 2 bases and J sheds 4 bases, leaving 14 bases between their ends. CDR1 MNHEY and CDR2 SMNVEV were looked up in the germline V gene (reference sequence). The CDR3 regions of human TCRbeta chains were analyzed by immunosequencing. The published analysis was carried out like this. TCRs in the repertoires were compared against a reference library of SARS-CoV-2-specific TCRs that had been generated with the MIRA antigen-specificity platform. Breadth was defined as the fraction of unique TCRs that were SARS-CoV-2-associated, and depth was defined as the fraction of total T cells that were SARS-CoV-2-associated. Each spike-specific TCR was assigned to its reactive spike region and to a CD4 or CD8 class using the MIRA data. Log10-transformed breadth and depth values were compared by one-way ANOVA with Sidak's multiple comparisons tests. What TCRdb holds here is the immuneACCESS table cut down to in-frame rearrangements. Part of the clones is not present; checked against another copy, under half of the missing clones reflect an unresolved V gene, and the others are unexplained. The V and J calls and clone size are taken from that table; D and trimming were inferred from the DNA. The sample data list about 100,000 clones, and about 90% of these were observed just once. The ten largest clonotypes hold roughly 1.7% of the sample.

The chain links TRBV27 with TRBJ2-5; possibly the D gene is TRBD2, per 5 matching bases. Sequencing was performed on peripheral blood, taken on day 0 of AZD1222 vaccination. The receptor's source is an adult in good health. The CDR3 in this case is CASSLGGRGIETQYF. The sequence in DNA is TGTGCCAGCAGTTTAGGTGGGAGAGGGATAGAGACCCAGTACTTC.